Below are 30 T cell receptor beta chains sequenced from a single sample in a study of PD-1 blockade in mismatch repair-deficient tumors. Some clones are missing from TCRdb's copy, which holds only in-frame ones; the method was immunoSEQ multiplex PCR. The sample has some 120,000 clones, around 83% seen once. This specimen consisted of peripheral blood, obtained 44 weeks after starting pembrolizumab. The origin of the receptors is an adult with mismatch repair-deficient cancer.

The chain joins TRBV23-1 to TRBJ1-2; possibly TRBD1 for D (5 bases). TRBV23-1 carries the ORF label, with uncertain function. The length of the CDR3 is 14 residues. V lost 3 bases and J 7 bases, leaving 15 bases between the germline ends. CDR3 residues: CASSHPWGGSGYTF. The DNA of the CDR3 is TGCGCCAGCAGTCATCCATGGGGCGGGAGTGGCTACACCTTC.

The chain recombines TRBV2 with TRBJ1-5; D unclear. V lost 7 bases to trimming and J lost 2 bases, with 18 bases between them. CDR3 length equals 16 residues. Germline V CDR1 and CDR2: SNHLY, FYNNEI. The CDR3 sequence is CASTQIRNFGNQPQHF. The CDR3 DNA follows: TGTGCCAGCACCCAAATCAGGAATTTCGGCAATCAGCCCCAGCATTTT.

The chain employs TRBV19 and TRBJ1-3; weak D call: TRBD1 (5 bases). The length of the CDR3 is 11 residues. CDR1 and CDR2 (germline): LNHDA, SQIVND (reference sequence). Trimming left V 9 bases short and J 2 bases short, with 5 bases between. CDR3 coding DNA: TGTGCCAGCAGGGCTGGAAACACCATATATTTT. It encodes CASRAGNTIYF.

The chain couples TRBV4-1 to TRBJ2-3, with 10 bases that match TRBD2. J lost 1 base, V lost 4 bases, and 2 bases had no gene match. Germline assignment: CDR1 MGHRA and CDR2 YSYEKL. The CDR3 contains 15 residues. In nucleotides, the CDR3 is TGCGCCAGCAGCCTAGCGGGAGGCGGCACAGATACGCAGTATTTT. It codes for CASSLAGGGTDTQYF.

J is TRBJ2-5 and V is TRBV28, with TRBD2 identical over 8 bases. There are 13 residues in the CDR3. The V gene's germline CDR1 is MDHEN and CDR2 SYDVKM. V shed 3 bases, J shed 4 bases, and the junction held 1 base outside the gene matches. The DNA of the CDR3 is TGTGCCAGCAGTTTCGCGGGGGGAGAGACCCAGTACTTC. Translated: CASSFAGGETQYF.

The chain couples TRBV7-9 to TRBJ2-7, with 7 nucleotides matching TRBD1. The germline V gene encodes CDR1 SEHNR and CDR2 FQNEAQ (reference sequence). J was trimmed by 2 bases and V by 8 bases; bases with no gene match: 9. This CDR3 region has 14 residues. For the CDR3, the DNA is TGTGCCAGCGGACCTCAGACAGGGACCTACGAGCAGTACTTC. It yields the protein CASGPQTGTYEQYF.

The V gene is TRBV7-2, the J gene TRBJ1-4; D is ambiguous. This CDR3 is 15 amino acids long. Germline V gene data show CDR1 as SGHTA and CDR2 as FQGNSA. V lost 2 bases, J lost 0 bases, and 7 bases lay in between. CDR3 sequence reads: CASSLLAATNEKLFF. DNA of the CDR3: TGTGCCAGCAGCTTACTCGCTGCAACTAATGAAAAACTGTTTTTT.

J is TRBJ1-5 and V is TRBV30; the match to TRBD1 covers 9 bases. Germline-derived CDR1 and CDR2 are GTSNPN and SVGIG (reference sequence). V lost 4 bases and J lost 6; bases outside the gene matches: 7. This CDR3 has 14 residues. This CDR3 reads CAWNIQGAGQPQHF. The CDR3 nucleotides are TGTGCCTGGAATATACAGGGGGCAGGTCAGCCCCAGCATTTT.

The J gene is TRBJ2-1, the V gene TRBV4-3, with D uncertain. The germline CDR1 and CDR2 sequences are LGHNA and YSLEER. The CDR3 loop spans 14 amino acids. V was cut by 1 base and J by 4 bases, with 8 bases left in between. CDR3 loop: CASSQVGMYNEQFF. The DNA of the CDR3 is TGCGCCAGCAGCCAAGTGGGGATGTACAATGAGCAGTTCTTC.

J is TRBJ2-7 and V is TRBV27; D ambiguous. Germline V lookup: CDR1 MNHEY, CDR2 SMNVEV (reference sequence). The CDR3 has 13 residues. V shed 6 bases and J shed 3 bases, with 12 bases lying between them. The CDR3 DNA sequence: TGTGCCAGCAGCCCTCCTCCAATCTACGAGCAGTACTTC. Encoded protein: CASSPPPIYEQYF.

On this clone: The same CDR3 can be traced to other DNA sequences in this sample. This chain uses TRBV9 with TRBJ2-7, with a tentative D call TRBD2 (5 bases). Germline V gene data show CDR1 as SGDLS and CDR2 as YYNGEE. V was cut by 0 bases and J by 3 bases, with 19 bases left in between. The CDR3 sequence is 17 residues long. The DNA for the CDR3 is TGTGCCAGCAGCGTAGCCCCCCTGCGGCCCGGGGACTACGAGCAGTACTTC. This codes for CASSVAPLRPGDYEQYF.

This rearrangement joins TRBV5-1 to TRBJ2-1, with 12 bases fitting TRBD2. The CDR3 consists of 16 residues. The germline gives CDR1 SGHRS, CDR2 YFSETQ. V shed 3 bases, J shed 9 bases, and the junction held 10 bases outside the gene matches. CDR3 nucleotides: TGCGCCAGCAGCTCACCGGCTAGCGGGAGGGCCGGTGAGCAGTTCTTC. Translation: CASSSPASGRAGEQFF.

The chain has TRBV27 and TRBJ2-7; 7 nucleotides align to TRBD1. Germline CDR1 reads MNHEY; CDR2 reads SMNVEV (reference sequence). This CDR3 comprises 16 residues. The ends lost 2 bases at V and 2 bases at J; junction bases unmatched: 9. The CDR3 here is CASSLTFGQVPYEQYF. CDR3 nucleotides: TGTGCCAGCAGTTTAACCTTTGGACAGGTCCCCTACGAGCAGTACTTC.

The chain joins TRBV6-5 to TRBJ1-3; D gene ambiguous. CDR1 and CDR2 (germline): MNHEY, SVGAGI. This CDR3 has 15 amino acids. V dropped 4 bases and J dropped 0 bases, with 10 bases sitting between them. The CDR3 region has the DNA TGTGCCAGCAGTTTAACTACAGTCTCTGGAAACACCATATATTTT. This sequence encodes CASSLTTVSGNTIYF.

The gene calls are TRBV7-9 and TRBJ1-2, with 8 bases lining up with TRBD1. Per the germline V gene, CDR1 is SEHNR and CDR2 is FQNEAQ (reference sequence). There are 13 residues in the CDR3. With 2 bases clipped from V and 6 bases from J, the junction kept 2 bases outside the gene matches. The CDR3 region is CASSLSGGDGYTF. As DNA, the CDR3 is TGTGCCAGCAGCTTATCAGGGGGCGATGGCTACACCTTC.

V and J are TRBV9 and TRBJ1-1; the match to TRBD1 covers 11 bases. Germline-derived CDR1 and CDR2 are SGDLS and YYNGEE. V lost 4 bases to trimming and J lost 5 bases; unmatched junction nucleotides: 7. CDR3 length: 15 amino acids. CDR3 loop: CASSSDRGPRTEAFF. For the CDR3, the DNA is TGTGCCAGCAGCTCGGACAGGGGGCCGCGTACTGAAGCTTTCTTT.

The rearrangement links TRBV19 to TRBJ2-2, with D hard to call. Trimming shortened V by 6 bases and J by 1 base, and 9 bases separated the two germline ends. Germline loops: CDR1 LNHDA, CDR2 SQIVND (reference sequence). This CDR3 is 14 amino acids long. CDR3 sequence reads: CASSRIKNTGELFF. CDR3 nucleotides: TGTGCCAGTAGCCGAATTAAGAACACCGGGGAGCTGTTTTTT.

J is TRBJ2-3 and V is TRBV6-5; D is possibly TRBD1 (6 bases). Germline CDR1 reads MNHEY; CDR2 reads SVGAGI. The CDR3 loop spans 14 amino acids. V dropped 2 bases and J dropped 5 bases, with 11 bases sitting between them. CDR3: CASSYQAGEDTQYF. In DNA form, the CDR3 reads TGTGCCAGCAGTTACCAGGCAGGGGAAGATACGCAGTATTTT.

CDR3 sequence reads: CASSLEWGAGGTQYF. As DNA, the CDR3 is TGCGCCAGCAGCTTGGAGTGGGGCGCGGGAGGTACGCAGTATTTT. The V call is TRBV5-1, the J call TRBJ2-3; 8 bases agree with TRBD2. V shed 0 bases and J 8 bases; nucleotides not matched to a gene: 8. The CDR3 sequence is 15 residues long. The germline V gene has CDR1 SGHRS and CDR2 YFSETQ.

This clone has only a few counts. This chain uses TRBV18 with TRBJ1-2; tentative D call: TRBD1 (6 bases). The V and J ends lost 3 bases and 8 bases respectively, with 13 bases between them. The CDR3 has 13 residues. The V gene's germline CDR1 is KGHSH and CDR2 LQKENI. The CDR3 loop is CASSPTGGEGYTF. As DNA, the CDR3 is TGTGCCAGCTCACCGACAGGCGGGGAGGGCTACACCTTC.

This chain joins TRBV4-1 and TRBJ2-1; 10 positions match TRBD2. J lost 0 bases, V lost 0 bases, and 8 bases had no gene match. The CDR3 extends over 19 amino acids. Germline V gives CDR1 MGHRA, CDR2 YSYEKL. The CDR3 DNA follows: TGCGCCAGCAGCCAAGAGGGTTTTAGCGGGAGGAGCTCCTACAATGAGCAGTTCTTC. This gives the protein CASSQEGFSGRSSYNEQFF.

J is TRBJ1-1 and V is TRBV6-5; a weak D match, TRBD1 (5 bases). This CDR3 has 13 residues. In germline, CDR1 is MNHEY, CDR2 SVGAGI. The V gene lost 5 bases and the J gene lost 3 bases, with 10 bases spanning the gap. CDR3 DNA sequence: TGTGCCAGCAGTAACACGGGGGACACTGAAGCTTTCTTT. Encoded protein: CASSNTGDTEAFF.

The chain employs TRBV19 and TRBJ2-7; 12 bases agree with TRBD2. The CDR3 contains 18 residues. Germline V gives CDR1 LNHDA, CDR2 SQIVND (reference sequence). The trim removed 4 bases at V and 0 bases at J, leaving 10 bases unmatched. The CDR3 protein is CASSTRTSGAIDSYEQYF. CDR3 nucleotides: TGTGCCAGTAGTACTCGGACTAGCGGGGCAATCGACTCCTACGAGCAGTACTTC.

The chain links TRBV2 to TRBJ1-1; 9 nucleotides align to TRBD1. This CDR3 has 15 amino acids. Germline V gene sequence: CDR1 SNHLY, CDR2 FYNNEI. Unmatched junction bases numbered 11, after V lost 5 bases and J lost 7 bases. The CDR3 sequence: CASSLTRDRVIEAFF. DNA for the CDR3: TGTGCCAGCAGTTTAACCCGGGACAGGGTGATTGAAGCTTTCTTT. Full variable domain (remainder filled in from reference TRBV2 and TRBJ1-1): EPEVTQTPSHQVTQMGQEVILRCVPISNHLYFYWYRQILGQKVEFLVSFYNNEISEKSEIFDDQFSVERPDGSNFTLKIRSTKLEDSAMYFCASSLTRDRVIEAFFGQGTRLTVV.

The V and J genes are TRBV4-1 and TRBJ2-7; 7 bases align to TRBD1. Germline CDR1 reads MGHRA; CDR2 reads YSYEKL. This CDR3 spans 15 amino acids. The ends lost 2 bases at V and 0 bases at J; junction bases unmatched: 4. The CDR3 region is CASSQIRDSSYEQYF. Here the CDR3 DNA reads TGCGCCAGCAGCCAAATTCGGGACAGCTCCTACGAGCAGTACTTC.

V usage is TRBV5-1 and J usage is TRBJ2-7, with D possibly matching TRBD1 (7 bases). V gave up 1 base and J gave up 7 bases, with 15 bases separating them. This CDR3 is 14 amino acids long. Germline values: CDR1 SGHRS, CDR2 YFSETQ. The CDR3, as DNA: TGCGCCAGCAGCTTGCTCACAGGGGCGGGGGAGCAGTACTTC. The encoded protein is CASSLLTGAGEQYF. Supplemented by reference TRBV5-1 and TRBJ2-7, the full variable domain reads KAGVTQTPRYLIKTRGQQVTLSCSPISGHRSVSWYQQTPGQGLQFLFEYFSETQRNKGNFPGRFSGRQFSNSRSEMNVSTLELGDSALYLCASSLLTGAGEQYFGPGTRLTVT.

The rearrangement links TRBV20-1 to TRBJ1-1, with TRBD1 matching 10 bases. The length of the CDR3 is 11 residues. Losses at the gene ends were 5 bases for V and 11 bases for J; bases not matched to a gene: 5. Germline CDR1 reads DFQATT; CDR2 reads SNEGSKA (reference sequence). CDR3 in amino acids: CSAVDRGPAFF. The CDR3 DNA follows: TGCAGTGCTGTCGACAGGGGGCCTGCTTTCTTT.

CDR3 DNA: TGTGCCAGCAGTCCCTCAATCTGGACAGGGGTAGACGAAAAACTGTTTTTT. Translating gives CASSPSIWTGVDEKLFF. The chain joins TRBV28 to TRBJ1-4, with 9 bases fitting TRBD1. Germline V CDR1 and CDR2: MDHEN, SYDVKM. V was clipped by 5 bases and J by 8 bases; unmatched bases: 15. This CDR3 spans 17 amino acids.

The chain employs TRBV7-9 and TRBJ2-7, with D perhaps TRBD2 (5 bases). With 0 bases removed from V and 8 bases from J, the gap between germline ends came to 8 bases. Germline lookup yields CDR1 SEHNR and CDR2 FQNEAQ (reference sequence). CDR3 length equals 12 residues. The CDR3 coding sequence is TGTGCCAGCAGCTTAGCGGGGAGTCAGCAGTACTTC. This encodes CASSLAGSQQYF.

This chain connects TRBV20-1 to TRBJ2-5; D is undetermined. V was pared by 5 bases and J by 3 bases, with 7 bases between. The length of the CDR3 is 11 residues. The germline V gene has CDR1 DFQATT and CDR2 SNEGSKA (reference sequence). In nucleotides, the CDR3 is TGCAGTGCTGAAAACGAAGAGACCCAGTACTTC. Encoded protein: CSAENEETQYF.